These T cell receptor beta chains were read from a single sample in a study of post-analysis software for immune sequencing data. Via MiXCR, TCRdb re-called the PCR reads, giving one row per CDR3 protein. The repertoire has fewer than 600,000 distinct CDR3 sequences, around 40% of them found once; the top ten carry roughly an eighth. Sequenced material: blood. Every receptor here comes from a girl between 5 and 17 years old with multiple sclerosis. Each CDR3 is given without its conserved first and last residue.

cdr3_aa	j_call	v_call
ASSQDGQPSYEQY	TRBJ2-7	TRBV4-1
ASSQRDTQY	TRBJ2-3	TRBV3-1
ASSGGLAGNEQF	TRBJ2-1	TRBV5-5
SAAGLAGRNEQY	TRBJ2-7	TRBV20-1
ASSSHREREAYEQY	TRBJ2-7	TRBV4-1
ASSRQGLRTDTQY	TRBJ2-3	TRBV12-3/TRBV12-4
ASSLSTRPGLANEQF	TRBJ2-1	TRBV7-9
SARVSWREGRGETQY	TRBJ2-5	TRBV20-1
ATSYPDRGRYNEQF	TRBJ2-1	TRBV24-1
SASTLDRSDTQY	TRBJ2-3	TRBV20-1
ASSPPGAQISYNEQF	TRBJ2-1	TRBV27
ASSLFVTSTDTQY	TRBJ2-3	TRBV5-5
ASSAGNYYEQY	TRBJ2-7	TRBV6-1
ASSLVVGGSYGYT	TRBJ1-2	TRBV12-3/TRBV12-4
ASSFQGTVETQY	TRBJ2-5	TRBV5-1
ATSGPGNYGYT	TRBJ1-2	TRBV24-1
ASSPEGGAPDEQF	TRBJ2-1	TRBV27
ASSQDGKYEQY	TRBJ2-7	TRBV3-1
ASSQDQAYEQY	TRBJ2-7	TRBV4-1
ASSRDRGGSPLH	TRBJ1-6	TRBV5-1
AGKGTTTGGSIQY	-	TRBV5-1
AISEPTGDYEQY	TRBJ2-7	TRBV10-3
ASSLEGGVAKNIQY	TRBJ2-4	TRBV7-2
ASSLDWSGWGAIKDEQY	-	TRBV7-2
SVGYRDTEAF	TRBJ1-1	TRBV29-1
ASSSNRYGYT	TRBJ1-2	TRBV28
SASDVAGEVNEQF	TRBJ2-1	TRBV20-1
SVQGRYNEQF	TRBJ2-1	TRBV29-1